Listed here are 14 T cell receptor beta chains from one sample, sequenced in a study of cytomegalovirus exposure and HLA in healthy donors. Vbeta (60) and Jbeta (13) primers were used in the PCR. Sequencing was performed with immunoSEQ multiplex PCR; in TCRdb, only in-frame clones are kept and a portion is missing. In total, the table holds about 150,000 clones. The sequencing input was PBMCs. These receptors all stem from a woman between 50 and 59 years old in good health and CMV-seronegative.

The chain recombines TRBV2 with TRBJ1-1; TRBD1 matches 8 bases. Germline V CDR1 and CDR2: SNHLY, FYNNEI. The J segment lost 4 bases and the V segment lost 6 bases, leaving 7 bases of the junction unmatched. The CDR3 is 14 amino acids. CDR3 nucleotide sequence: TGTGCCAGCAGCGGACAGGGATTGGGCACTGAAGCTTTCTTT. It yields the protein CASSGQGLGTEAFF.

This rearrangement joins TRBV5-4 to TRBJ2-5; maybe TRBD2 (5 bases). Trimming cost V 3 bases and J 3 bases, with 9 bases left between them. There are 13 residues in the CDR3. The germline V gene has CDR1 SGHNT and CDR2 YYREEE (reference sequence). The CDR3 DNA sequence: TGTGCCAGCAGCTCCCGGACTGAAGAGACCCAGTACTTC. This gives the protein CASSSRTEETQYF.

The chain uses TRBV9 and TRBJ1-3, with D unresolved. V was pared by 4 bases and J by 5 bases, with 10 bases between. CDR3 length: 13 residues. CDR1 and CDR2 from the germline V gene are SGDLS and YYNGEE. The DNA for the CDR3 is TGTGCCAGCAGCCCAGAGGTTAGAAACACCATATATTTT. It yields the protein CASSPEVRNTIYF.

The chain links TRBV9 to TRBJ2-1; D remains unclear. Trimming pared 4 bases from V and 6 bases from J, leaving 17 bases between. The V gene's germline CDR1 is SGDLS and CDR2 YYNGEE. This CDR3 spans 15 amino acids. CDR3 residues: CASSPPVEHLNEQFF. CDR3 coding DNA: TGTGCCAGCAGCCCCCCCGTCGAGCATCTCAATGAGCAGTTCTTC.

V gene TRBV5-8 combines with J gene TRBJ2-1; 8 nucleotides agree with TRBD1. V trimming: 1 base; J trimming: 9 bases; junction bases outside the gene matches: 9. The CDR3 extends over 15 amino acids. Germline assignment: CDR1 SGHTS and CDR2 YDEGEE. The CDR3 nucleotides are TGTGCCAGCAGCTTGCCGCAGGGGGCTACAGTTGAGCAGTTCTTC. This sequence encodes CASSLPQGATVEQFF.

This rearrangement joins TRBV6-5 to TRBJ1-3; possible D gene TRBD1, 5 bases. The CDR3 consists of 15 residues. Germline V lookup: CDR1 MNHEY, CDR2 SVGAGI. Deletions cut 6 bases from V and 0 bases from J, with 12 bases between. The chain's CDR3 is CASSRGGTSGNTIYF. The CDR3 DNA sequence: TGTGCCAGCAGCCGGGGGGGGACCTCTGGAAACACCATATATTTT.

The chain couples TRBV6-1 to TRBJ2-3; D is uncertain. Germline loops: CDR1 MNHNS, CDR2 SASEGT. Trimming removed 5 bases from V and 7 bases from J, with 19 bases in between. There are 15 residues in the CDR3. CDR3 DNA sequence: TGTGCCAGCAGTTCCATGCTGATTCAGGCAAATACGCAGTATTTT. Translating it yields CASSSMLIQANTQYF.

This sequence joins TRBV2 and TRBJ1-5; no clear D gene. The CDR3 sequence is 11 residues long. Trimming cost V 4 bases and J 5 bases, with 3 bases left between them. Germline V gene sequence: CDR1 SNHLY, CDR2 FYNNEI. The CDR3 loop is CASSADQPQHF. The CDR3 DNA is TGTGCCAGCAGTGCGGATCAGCCCCAGCATTTT.

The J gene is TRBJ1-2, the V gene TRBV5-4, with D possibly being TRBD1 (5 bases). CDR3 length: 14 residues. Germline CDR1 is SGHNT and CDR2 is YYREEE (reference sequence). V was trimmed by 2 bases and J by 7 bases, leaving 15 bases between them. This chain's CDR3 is CASSFPTEVIGYTF. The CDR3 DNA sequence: TGTGCCAGCAGCTTCCCGACAGAGGTTATTGGCTACACCTTC.

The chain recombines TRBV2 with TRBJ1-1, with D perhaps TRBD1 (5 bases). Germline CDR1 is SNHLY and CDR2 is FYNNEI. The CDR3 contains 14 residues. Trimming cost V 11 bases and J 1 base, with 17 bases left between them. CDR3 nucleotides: TGTGCCGGATCCCGAGGACAAGAGAACACTGAAGCTTTCTTT. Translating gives CAGSRGQENTEAFF.

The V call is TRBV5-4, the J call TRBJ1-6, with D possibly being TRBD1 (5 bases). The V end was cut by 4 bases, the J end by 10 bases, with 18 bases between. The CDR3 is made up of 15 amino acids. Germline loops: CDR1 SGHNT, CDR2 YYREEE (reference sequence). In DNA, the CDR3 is TGTGCCAGCAGCCGCCCGGGACTAATGGAGTCACCCCTCCACTTT. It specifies CASSRPGLMESPLHF.

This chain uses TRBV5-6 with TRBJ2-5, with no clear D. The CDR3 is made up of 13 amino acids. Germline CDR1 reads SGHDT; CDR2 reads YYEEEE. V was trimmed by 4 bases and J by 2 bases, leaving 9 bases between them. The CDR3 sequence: CASSVDLQETQYF. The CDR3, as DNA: TGTGCCAGCAGCGTTGACTTGCAAGAGACCCAGTACTTC.

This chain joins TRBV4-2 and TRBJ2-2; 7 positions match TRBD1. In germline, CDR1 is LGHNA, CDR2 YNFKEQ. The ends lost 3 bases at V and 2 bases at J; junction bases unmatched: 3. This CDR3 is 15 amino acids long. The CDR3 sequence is CASSQGQPNTGELFF. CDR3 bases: TGTGCCAGCAGCCAGGGACAGCCAAACACCGGGGAGCTGTTTTTT.

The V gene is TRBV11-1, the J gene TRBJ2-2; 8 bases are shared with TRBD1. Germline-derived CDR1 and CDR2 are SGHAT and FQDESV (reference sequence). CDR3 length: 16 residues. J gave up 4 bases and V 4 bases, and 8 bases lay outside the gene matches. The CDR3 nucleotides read TGTGCCAGCAGCTCCCTACAGGGGACAGGCACCGGGGAGCTGTTTTTT. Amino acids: CASSSLQGTGTGELFF.